The 25 T cell receptor beta chains below come from one sample, sequenced in a study of radiotherapy plus CTLA-4 blockade in lung cancer. Generated by immunoSEQ multiplex PCR, the TCRdb table keeps only in-frame clones and is missing some. The sample lists 53,000 or so clones, 70% to 80% seen once, with approximately 10% in the top ten. Sequences were derived from peripheral blood, sampled from a patient treated with radiotherapy plus ipilimumab. The receptors stem from a human donor with non-small cell lung cancer who had stable disease on radiotherapy plus ipilimumab.

The CDR3: CASSEERNTEAFF. CDR3 in DNA: TGTGCCAGCAGTGAAGAACGTAACACTGAAGCTTTCTTT. This rearrangement joins TRBV6-4 to TRBJ1-1; D is unresolved. The CDR3 length is 13 residues. Per germline, CDR1 MRHNA and CDR2 SNTAGT. The V end lost 3 bases, the J end lost 2 bases, and 7 bases lay between the germline ends.

V and J are TRBV5-1 and TRBJ2-7; 7 bases fit TRBD1. Germline assignment: CDR1 SGHRS and CDR2 YFSETQ. This CDR3 contains 20 residues. Losses at the gene ends were 0 bases for V and 0 bases for J; bases not matched to a gene: 18. In DNA, the CDR3 is TGCGCCAGCAGCTTGGGACCCGATACTTTAACAGGGGCAAGCTCCTACGAGCAGTACTTC. This translates into CASSLGPDTLTGASSYEQYF.

The chain recombines TRBV6-5 with TRBJ2-3, with TRBD2 matching over 11 bases. V dropped 2 bases and J dropped 3; count of bases not matched to a gene: 4. The CDR3 is 16 amino acids. The germline gives CDR1 MNHEY, CDR2 SVGAGI. The chain's CDR3 is CASSYAGLAGTDTQYF. CDR3 DNA: TGTGCCAGCAGTTACGCAGGACTAGCGGGTACAGATACGCAGTATTTT.

The chain combines TRBV18 with TRBJ2-6; 9 bases agree with TRBD1. Trimming at V came to 2 bases and at J to 3 bases, leaving 5 bases not matched to a gene. The CDR3 has 17 residues. CDR1 and CDR2 from the germline V gene are KGHSH and LQKENI. The CDR3 here is CASSPSQGALGANVLTF. The DNA for the CDR3 is TGTGCCAGCTCACCATCACAGGGGGCGCTTGGGGCCAACGTCCTGACTTTC.

The rearrangement links TRBV27 to TRBJ1-3; D gene unclear. The V gene lost 6 bases and the J gene lost 0 bases, with 6 bases spanning the gap. In germline, CDR1 is MNHEY, CDR2 SMNVEV (reference sequence). The CDR3 length is 13 residues. The CDR3 loop reads CASRRVSGNTIYF. The CDR3 region has the DNA TGTGCCAGCAGACGGGTCTCTGGAAACACCATATATTTT.

The chain recombines TRBV9 with TRBJ2-1, with 7 bases identical to TRBD2. V shed 3 bases, J shed 4 bases, and the junction held 13 bases outside the gene matches. From germline, CDR1 is SGDLS and CDR2 YYNGEE. The CDR3 runs 17 residues. CDR3 nucleotides: TGTGCCAGCAGCGAGAGCCCCGCCAGCGGGGCTTACAATGAGCAGTTCTTC. Its protein product is CASSESPASGAYNEQFF.

On this clone: Mismatch with germline at one junction end may stem from a read error. The J gene is TRBJ2-6, the V gene TRBV6-5; no clear D. The length of the CDR3 is 14 residues. Germline-derived CDR1 and CDR2 are MNHEY and SVGAGI. The CDR3 loop reads CATSVLGGANVLTF. As DNA, the CDR3 is TGTGCCACCAGTGTGTTGGGTGGGGCCAACGTCCTGACTTTC.

The genes are TRBV18 and TRBJ2-3; weak D call: TRBD2 (5 bases). V was pared by 3 bases and J by 6 bases, with 13 bases between. The CDR3 is 14 residues long. The V gene's germline CDR1 is KGHSH and CDR2 LQKENI. CDR3: CASSPKQAEDTQYF. The CDR3 nucleotides are TGTGCCAGCTCACCTAAGCAAGCGGAGGATACGCAGTATTTT.

The chain uses TRBV30 and TRBJ1-1; D might be TRBD1 (6 bases). This CDR3 is 13 amino acids long. Germline V lookup: CDR1 GTSNPN, CDR2 SVGIG (reference sequence). V shed 6 bases and J shed 0 bases, with 11 bases lying between them. CDR3 in amino acids: CACPDRLNTEAFF. In DNA form, the CDR3 reads TGTGCCTGTCCCGACAGGCTGAACACTGAAGCTTTCTTT.

The rearrangement links TRBV9 to TRBJ2-3, with 10 bases fitting TRBD2. The CDR3 extends over 15 amino acids. V lost 0 bases and J lost 3; bases outside the gene matches: 1. Germline CDR1 is SGDLS and CDR2 is YYNGEE. In DNA, the CDR3 is TGTGCCAGCAGCGTAGGTAGCGGGGGGACAGATACGCAGTATTTT. This translates into CASSVGSGGTDTQYF.

The chain recombines TRBV18 with TRBJ2-1; TRBD1 might be the D (6 bases). Trimming shortened V by 3 bases and J by 5 bases, and 17 bases separated the two germline ends. In germline, CDR1 is KGHSH, CDR2 LQKENI. This CDR3 contains 16 residues. In DNA, the CDR3 is TGTGCCAGCTCACCGACTCTCGGGACAAGGGACAATGAGCAGTTCTTC. This gives the protein CASSPTLGTRDNEQFF.

The rearrangement uses TRBV5-1 and TRBJ1-1, with D maybe TRBD1 (6 bases). V was cut by 4 bases and J by 6 bases, with 10 bases left in between. This CDR3 region has 12 residues. From germline, CDR1 is SGHRS and CDR2 YFSETQ. As DNA, the CDR3 is TGCGCCAGCAGCACGGACAGCTCTGAAGCTTTCTTT. It codes for CASSTDSSEAFF.

The chain uses TRBV6-1 and TRBJ1-2; 8 nucleotides align to TRBD1. The V and J ends lost 0 bases and 1 base, in that order; junction bases with no gene match: 7. CDR1 and CDR2 from the germline V gene are MNHNS and SASEGT. The CDR3 is 17 amino acids. DNA of the CDR3: TGTGCCAGCAGTGAAGCGAGGACAGGGTCCTATAACTATGGCTACACCTTC. Protein product: CASSEARTGSYNYGYTF.

The table lists this clone with a few counts. This rearrangement joins TRBV5-1 to TRBJ1-2; D gene unclear. Germline V gene data show CDR1 as SGHRS and CDR2 as YFSETQ. The germline V and J ends were trimmed by 0 bases and 8 bases, with 11 bases remaining between them. CDR3 size: 13 residues. The DNA for the CDR3 is TGCGCCAGCAGCTTGGGGGATCAGGACGGCTACACCTTC. Protein sequence: CASSLGDQDGYTF.

The sample holds a few counts of this clone. V usage is TRBV9 and J usage is TRBJ1-6; no clear D. This CDR3 is built from 13 residues. Germline CDR1 reads SGDLS; CDR2 reads YYNGEE. Trimming cost V 6 bases and J 10 bases, with 14 bases left between them. The CDR3 reads CASTHNVDSPLHF. CDR3 nucleotides: TGTGCCAGCACCCATAACGTGGACTCACCCCTCCACTTT. Based on the CDR3 plus reference TRBV9 and TRBJ1-6, the full variable domain is DSGVTQTPKHLITATGQRVTLRCSPRSGDLSVYWYQQSLDQGLQFLIQYYNGEERAKGNILERFSAQQFPDLHSELNLSSLELGDSALYFCASTHNVDSPLHFGNGTRLTVT.

The chain couples TRBV11-2 to TRBJ2-1; D is unresolved. Trimming pared 4 bases from V and 0 bases from J, leaving 16 bases between. Germline-derived CDR1 and CDR2 are SGHAT and FQNNGV. The CDR3 totals 17 residues. The CDR3 DNA reads as TGTGCCAGCAGCTACACCTCCTGGACCGACTCCTACAATGAGCAGTTCTTC. Amino acid sequence: CASSYTSWTDSYNEQFF.

V is TRBV7-9 and J is TRBJ1-2; 8 bases are shared with TRBD1. The V segment lost 4 bases and the J segment 7 bases; nucleotides outside the gene matches: 5. CDR3 length: 13 amino acids. Per the germline V gene, CDR1 is SEHNR and CDR2 is FQNEAQ (reference sequence). The CDR3 protein is CASSSAGGLGYTF. In DNA, the CDR3 is TGTGCCAGCAGCTCCGCAGGGGGCCTTGGCTACACCTTC. Full variable domain (missing parts from reference TRBV7-9 and TRBJ1-2): DTGVSQNPRHKITKRGQNVTFRCDPISEHNRLYWYRQTLGQGPEFLTYFQNEAQLEKSRLLSDRFSAERPKGSFSTLEIQRTEQGDSAMYLCASSSAGGLGYTFGSGTRLTVV.

The chain combines TRBV28 with TRBJ1-5; no clear D. Between the trimmed V and J ends, which lost 6 bases and 2 bases, there was a span of 17 bases. Germline V gene data show CDR1 as MDHEN and CDR2 as SYDVKM. CDR3 length: 16 residues. The CDR3 region has the DNA TGTGCCAGCAGAGACCCCACCGGGAGGGGCAATCAGCCCCAGCATTTT. Translated, it gives CASRDPTGRGNQPQHF.

The rearrangement links TRBV6-1 to TRBJ1-5, with a tentative D call TRBD1 (6 bases). The CDR3 is made up of 16 amino acids. CDR1 and CDR2 from the germline V gene are MNHNS and SASEGT. Trimming stripped 4 bases from V and 3 bases from J, with 16 bases between. CDR3 nucleotides: TGTGCCAGCAGTGGACTAATACAGGGATACAATCAGCCCCAGCATTTT. Its translation is CASSGLIQGYNQPQHF.

This clone was counted between two and nine times. The chain uses TRBV6-1 and TRBJ2-1; D gene unclear. Germline V CDR1 and CDR2: MNHNS, SASEGT. The CDR3 extends over 11 amino acids. With 8 bases removed from V and 6 bases from J, the gap between germline ends came to 8 bases. The CDR3 nucleotides are TGTGCCAGCGGGTCCCCCAATGAGCAGTTCTTC. Protein product: CASGSPNEQFF.

The rearrangement uses TRBV19 and TRBJ1-1; the D is unclear. Trimming left V 9 bases short and J 0 bases short, with 14 bases between. Germline CDR1 LNHDA, CDR2 SQIVND (reference sequence). This CDR3 is built from 14 residues. For the CDR3, the DNA is TGTGCCAGCCCCGGTGAAGGGATGAACACTGAAGCTTTCTTT. As protein: CASPGEGMNTEAFF. The complete variable domain, with remaining parts taken from reference TRBV19 and TRBJ1-1, reads DGGITQSPKYLFRKEGQNVTLSCEQNLNHDAMYWYRQDPGQGLRLIYYSQIVNDFQKGDIAEGYSVSREKKESFPLTVTSAQKNPTAFYLCASPGEGMNTEAFFGQGTRLTVV.

The chain's CDR3 is CASSLAGGQGAGQPQHF. The CDR3 DNA follows: TGTGCCAGCAGCTTAGCGGGGGGACAGGGGGCGGGACAGCCCCAGCATTTT. This chain joins TRBV11-2 and TRBJ1-5; 12 nucleotides line up with TRBD1. This CDR3 contains 17 residues. Germline loops: CDR1 SGHAT, CDR2 FQNNGV. Trimming at V came to 1 base and at J to 7 bases, leaving 8 bases not matched to a gene.

This clone has only a few counts. V usage is TRBV7-8 and J usage is TRBJ2-7, with D perhaps TRBD2 (6 bases). The CDR3 covers 15 residues. Trimming left V 1 base short and J 0 bases short, with 10 bases between. CDR1 and CDR2 from the germline V gene are SGHVS and FQNEAQ. CDR3 sequence (DNA): TGTGCCAGCAGCTTAGGGGACGGGAGCTCCTACGAGCAGTACTTC. This gives the protein CASSLGDGSSYEQYF.

This clone was counted between two and nine times. This chain joins TRBV2 and TRBJ2-2, with TRBD2 matching 8 bases. Germline CDR1 is SNHLY and CDR2 is FYNNEI. V was pared by 7 bases and J by 4 bases, with 8 bases of the junction left unmatched. The length of the CDR3 is 15 residues. CDR3 in amino acids: CASTRGGSRTGELFF. Here the CDR3 DNA reads TGTGCCAGCACCCGGGGGGGGTCGCGCACCGGGGAGCTGTTTTTT.

The chain recombines TRBV2 with TRBJ1-5; the D gene is possibly TRBD1 (5 bases). Germline-derived CDR1 and CDR2 are SNHLY and FYNNEI. Trimming took 5 bases from V and 4 from J, leaving 9 bases between them. This CDR3 is built from 13 residues. This chain's CDR3 is CASSKGTNQPQHF. The CDR3 DNA follows: TGTGCCAGCAGTAAGGGGACTAATCAGCCCCAGCATTTT.